The source of this T cell receptor beta chain is a study of PD-1 blockade in mismatch repair-deficient tumors. The CDR3 is made up of 13 amino acids. V dropped 0 bases and J dropped 6 bases, with 8 bases sitting between them. In germline, CDR1 is SGHRS, CDR2 YFSETQ. Mismatch repair deficiency was confirmed in all patients, by PCR or immunohistochemistry. Three pembrolizumab responders had their TCRs sequenced. The repertoire was sequenced with immunoSEQ multiplex PCR; TCRdb's copy has only in-frame clones and lacks some. The data hold almost 9,500 clones, with 85% observed a single time. This specimen was PBMCs, taken 46 weeks after starting pembrolizumab. The source of this sequence is an adult with mismatch repair-deficient cancer. The rearrangement joins TRBV5-1 to TRBJ2-3; weak D call: TRBD2 (5 bases). The DNA for the CDR3 is TGCGCCAGCAGCTTGGTCGGGGAGGATACGCAGTATTTT. It codes for CASSLVGEDTQYF.